A selection of T cell receptor beta chains follows, all from one sample in a study of radiotherapy plus CTLA-4 blockade in lung cancer. Profiled with immunoSEQ multiplex PCR; TCRdb holds only in-frame clones, not every one. The sample includes 75,000 to 80,000 clones, approximately 86% of them seen just once. Material: peripheral blood, obtained from a patient treated with radiotherapy plus ipilimumab. The receptors originated from a human donor with non-small cell lung cancer who had stable disease on radiotherapy plus ipilimumab. The CDR3 runs from the conserved cysteine through the conserved F or W. Fields, in order: J gene, V gene, CDR3 protein.

TRBJ2-7	TRBV28	CASRGGGSYEQYF
TRBJ2-2	TRBV7-2	CASAPRRTGNTGELFF
TRBJ2-7	TRBV9	CASPVPNYEQYF
TRBJ2-2	TRBV19	CASTPSQGANTGELFF
TRBJ2-4	TRBV19	CASSIPTGGGNIQYF
TRBJ2-1	TRBV11-2	CASSGRDEQFF
TRBJ2-1	TRBV14	CASRQTSYNEQFF
TRBJ1-1	TRBV7-9	CASSLGQWGTEAFF
TRBJ2-7	TRBV6-1	CASRAGTGGYYEQYF
TRBJ1-2	TRBV28	CASSPTYGYTF
TRBJ2-7	TRBV7-3	CASSLTSGNEQYF
TRBJ2-5	TRBV7-8	CASSFRGVETQYF
TRBJ1-1	TRBV6-5	CASSYRWSGGITEAFF
TRBJ2-7	TRBV11-2	CASSPIGRGTYEQYF
TRBJ1-6	TRBV9	CASSGPPLHF
TRBJ2-5	TRBV18	CASSPSGGEETQYF
TRBJ1-1	TRBV29-1	CSVEDLMGVNTEAFF
TRBJ2-5	TRBV5-5	CASSQGQASQETQYF
TRBJ2-7	TRBV7-8	CASSLESDRKQYF
TRBJ2-3	TRBV28	CASSPPGPTGTDTQYF
TRBJ1-3	TRBV28	CASSPGQLSGNTIYF
TRBJ2-1	TRBV29-1	CSGITGGLGNEQFF
TRBJ1-1	TRBV6-1	CASSVQVNTEAFF
TRBJ1-5	TRBV28	CASRGRNQPQHF
TRBJ2-1	TRBV30	CAWSAQPYNEQFF
TRBJ1-5	TRBV6-5	CASRMEPGSNQPQHF
TRBJ2-7	TRBV11-3	CARQGMACEQYF
TRBJ2-2	TRBV7-9	CASSFTTGQATYTGELFF
TRBJ1-4	TRBV16	CASSQKGAANEKLFF
TRBJ1-4	TRBV5-1	CASSTYTGWGNEKLFF
TRBJ1-5	TRBV7-9	CASSSSSLTGRNQPQHF
TRBJ2-5	TRBV29-1	CSSSGETQYF
TRBJ2-3	TRBV27	CASSLYGFTDTQYF
TRBJ1-3	TRBV5-1	CASSLGQLGNTIYF
TRBJ1-2	TRBV18	CASSLLDPATHGYTF
TRBJ2-5	TRBV18	CASSLTTNFRVEETQYF
TRBJ1-2	TRBV7-8	CASTRVQGDYGYTF
TRBJ2-7	TRBV5-1	CASGFDSYEQYF
TRBJ1-1	TRBV20-1	CSARGVTEAFF
TRBJ2-5	TRBV6-5	CASRRDRVETQYF
TRBJ2-5	TRBV11-3	CASSLKFGVTQYF
TRBJ1-1	TRBV5-1	CASSLDGRSRGTEAFF
NA	TRBV5-1	CASSLRGGASYEQYF
TRBJ1-3	TRBV7-2	CASSSSTGGNTIYF
TRBJ1-2	TRBV7-2	CASSLATGAYGYTF
TRBJ2-2	TRBV4-1	CASSLGQGRTGELFF
TRBJ1-5	TRBV19	CASSIGQGARQQPQHF
TRBJ1-2	TRBV2	CASMTGITGYTF
TRBJ2-2	TRBV19	CASTRGSRNTGELFF
TRBJ1-1	TRBV19	CASSSWEGDTEAFF
TRBJ2-5	TRBV5-1	CASSLVTSGKETQYF
TRBJ1-1	TRBV6-5	CASSYKTNTEAFF
TRBJ2-2	TRBV5-4	CASSDPVRDTGELFF
TRBJ2-7	TRBV30	CAWSVVPLSYEQYF
TRBJ2-7	TRBV4-2	CASSQEDTPETYEQYF
TRBJ2-3	TRBV19	CASSISGRTQYF